This is a list of T cell receptor beta chains from one sample in a study of shared clonotypes between healthy human individuals. Assay: immunoSEQ multiplex PCR; the TCRdb copy retains only in-frame clones and omits some. Here the sample spans over 1.4 million clones, roughly 96% being singletons. Sequenced sample: naive CD4+ T cells sorted from blood. The receptors shown here come from a man between 25 and 39 years old in good health. The CDR3 runs from the conserved cysteine through the conserved F or W. The D gene is left open where the match is weak. Rows give clone size only sometimes, using once, few, many, or a class for an expanded clone.

cdr3_length,j_call,v_call,d_call,clone_size,cdr3_aa,cdr3_nt
15,TRBJ2-2,TRBV19,.,.,CASRSNRVRTGELFF,TGTGCCAGTAGAAGCAACAGGGTTCGCACCGGGGAGCTGTTTTTT
15,TRBJ2-7,TRBV5-1,TRBD1,.,CASNPTGTGASEQYF,TGCGCCAGCAACCCTACCGGGACAGGGGCCTCCGAGCAGTACTTC
13,TRBJ1-2,TRBV6-5,.,.,CASSRPGSYGYTF,TGTGCCAGCAGCCGGCCAGGGAGCTATGGCTACACCTTC
12,TRBJ1-1,TRBV6-6,.,.,CASSQGLTEAFF,TGTGCCAGCAGTCAGGGACTCACTGAAGCTTTCTTT
13,TRBJ1-1,TRBV10-2,TRBD1,.,CASSGQGNTEAFF,TGCGCCAGCAGTGGACAGGGGAACACTGAAGCTTTCTTT
22,TRBJ1-1,TRBV12-2,.,.,CASRLVGGGTGLSRLLNTEAFF,.
13,TRBJ2-7,TRBV29-1,.,.,CSVEPGGEDEQYF,TGCAGCGTTGAGCCTGGAGGCGAAGACGAGCAGTACTTC
14,TRBJ2-1,TRBV7-9,TRBD2,.,CASSPSGRVREQFF,TGTGCCAGCAGCCCTAGCGGGAGGGTTCGTGAGCAGTTCTTC
13,TRBJ2-7,TRBV28,TRBD2,.,CASLAGGTYEQYF,TGTGCCAGTTTAGCGGGAGGTACCTACGAGCAGTACTTC
12,TRBJ1-2,TRBV6-1,.,few,CASKGQERGYTF,TGTGCCAGCAAGGGACAAGAACGTGGCTACACCTTC